The rows below give T cell receptor beta chains drawn from one sample of a study of patients and donors after allogeneic stem cell transplantation. TCRdb independently ran MiXCR on the RT-PCR reads; one entry per CDR3 protein. Altogether about a million distinct CDR3 sequences are present, 18% being singletons, with the ten largest covering 5.5% to 6.5%. The sample taken for sequencing was blood, either unsorted or a sorted T cell fraction (not recorded which). The origin of the receptors is a human donor who was either an allogeneic HSCT recipient or a stem cell or donor lymphocyte infusion donor (not recorded which). It is not recorded whose cells these are; they may come from a transplant donor. Both conserved end residues are part of each CDR3. The D gene is left open where the match is weak. The size of a clone is reported for some rows only, either as once, few or many, or as a class for expanded clones.

>TRBJ2-1|TRBV7-9|NA|few
TGTGCCAGCAGCTCCCCTGAAGGGGAACTAACTGAGCAGTTCTTC
CASSSPEGELTEQFF
>TRBJ2-7|TRBV5-1|TRBD1|NA
TGCGCCAGCAGCTGGCCCGGGACAGGGCGGGACGAGCAGTACTTC
CASSWPGTGRDEQYF
>TRBJ1-1|TRBV7-9|NA|few
TGTGCCAGCAGCTCTCCGGGGGCTGGGGACACTGAAGCTTTCTTT
CASSSPGAGDTEAFF
>TRBJ2-2|TRBV20-1|NA|many
TGCAGTGCTAGAGGTCCCACCGGGGAGCTGTTTTTT
CSARGPTGELFF
>TRBJ1-3|TRBV12-3/TRBV12-4|NA|NA
TGTGCCAGCACCCTAAGTTCCGCCTCTGGAAACACCATATATTTT
CASTLSSASGNTIYF
>TRBJ2-1|TRBV20-1|NA|NA
TGCAGTGCTAGAGCGGGGGCGAAAACCTACAATGAGCAGTTCTTC
CSARAGAKTYNEQFF
>TRBJ2-1|TRBV7-6|NA|few
TGTGCCAGCAGCGACCCCGCGCAGGGCTACTACAATGAGCAGTTCTTC
CASSDPAQGYYNEQFF
>TRBJ1-6|TRBV4-1|NA|many
TGCGCCAGCAGCCAAGATGGGGGCGGTAGCTCCTATAATTCACCCCTCCACTTT
CASSQDGGGSSYNSPLHF
>TRBJ1-5|TRBV30|TRBD1|NA
TGTGCCTGGAGTGTATGGCGGGGACAGGGAGGTCAGCCCCAGCATTTT
CAWSVWRGQGGQPQHF
>TRBJ1-2|TRBV4-1|NA|few
TGCGCCAGCAGCCAGGCCGGAGCAGGGAAGATGGATGGCTACACCTTC
CASSQAGAGKMDGYTF
>TRBJ1-5|TRBV20-1|NA|NA
TGCAGTGCTAGAGCGAGGGGCAATCAGCCCCAGCATTTT
CSARARGNQPQHF
>TRBJ2-3|TRBV5-1|TRBD2|few
TGCGCCAGCAGCTTGGTACTAGCGGGGGGAGATCGCACAGATACGCAGTATTTT
CASSLVLAGGDRTDTQYF
>TRBJ1-1|TRBV7-3|NA|NA
TGTGCCAGCAGCTTAGGAAGGGGCGCTGAAGCTTTCTTT
CASSLGRGAEAFF
>TRBJ2-1|TRBV4-2|TRBD1|few
TGTGCCAGCAGCCACTCGACAGGGGATAGCTACAATGAGCAGTTCTTC
CASSHSTGDSYNEQFF
>TRBJ2-7|TRBV4-2|NA|NA
TGTGCCAGCAGCCGAGCGCGGGGTCACGAGCAGTACTTC
CASSRARGHEQYF
>TRBJ1-1|TRBV6-2/TRBV6-3|TRBD1|NA
TGTGCCACCAGGGTGGACAGGCAGAACACTGAAGCTTTCTTT
CATRVDRQNTEAFF
>TRBJ2-1|TRBV24-1|TRBD2|few
TGTGCCACCAGCCAAATCCACGGGGGGTCTACGGAGGAGCAGTTCTTC
CATSQIHGGSTEEQFF
>TRBJ2-1|TRBV9|NA|few
TGTGCCAGCAGCGTAGTGGACACCGATGAGCAGTTCTTC
CASSVVDTDEQFF
>TRBJ2-1|TRBV5-6|NA|few
TGTGCCAGCAGCCCAACAGGGTTGAATGAGCAGTTCTTC
CASSPTGLNEQFF
>TRBJ2-5|TRBV5-1|NA|NA
TGCGCCAGCAGCTTGGGGGATATAGAGACCCAGTACTTC
CASSLGDIETQYF
>TRBJ1-1|TRBV11-2|TRBD1|NA
TGTGCCAGCAGCTTAGGACAGGGGAACTCTGAAGCTTTCTTT
CASSLGQGNSEAFF
>TRBJ2-7|TRBV7-6|TRBD2|NA
TGTGCCAGCAGCTTAGCTCCACCTGTGGGGGGGGGGAGCTCCTACGAGCAGTACTTC
CASSLAPPVGGGSSYEQYF
>TRBJ2-7|TRBV7-7|NA|NA
TGTGCTAGCAGCTTACTTAACTCCTACGAGCAGTACTTC
CASSLLNSYEQYF